Below are 22 T cell receptor beta chains sequenced from a single sample in a study of early T cells in non-severe SARS-CoV-2 infection. Using its own MiXCR run on the 5' RACE reads, TCRdb lists one record per CDR3 protein. This sample has 98,000 or so distinct CDR3 sequences, with roughly 12% found just once. The sample consisted of whole blood, taken at baseline. The source is an adult who was a healthcare worker with PCR-confirmed SARS-CoV-2 infection or an uninfected control (not recorded which).

Many counts were recorded for this clonotype. This chain links TRBV6-2 or TRBV6-3 with TRBJ1-2, with 7 bases aligning to TRBD1. The CDR3 extends over 15 amino acids. The V segment lost 4 bases and the J segment 4 bases; nucleotides outside the gene matches: 9. CDR1 and CDR2 from the germline V gene are MNHEY and SVGEGT. CDR3 sequence (DNA): TGTGCCAGCAGTTCAATGACAGGGCTCCTCTATGGCTACACCTTC. Translating it yields CASSSMTGLLYGYTF.

This clonotype was observed a handful of times. The rearrangement joins TRBV19 to TRBJ1-1, with D unresolved. The CDR3 covers 12 residues. The germline V gene has CDR1 LNHDA and CDR2 SQIVND (reference sequence). The V end was cut by 3 bases, the J end by 2 bases, with 4 bases between. CDR3 sequence reads: CASSMFNTEAFF. The CDR3 nucleotides read TGTGCCAGTAGTATGTTTAACACTGAAGCTTTCTTT.

The chain carries TRBV3-1 and TRBJ2-7; 10 positions agree with TRBD1. The CDR3 length is 13 residues. V gave up 4 bases and J gave up 6 bases; unmatched junction bases: 3. Germline V gene sequence: CDR1 LGHDT, CDR2 YNNKEL (reference sequence). The CDR3 DNA follows: TGTGCCAGCAGCCTCCGGACAGGGGGCGAGCAGTACTTC. It translates to CASSLRTGGEQYF.

This chain uses TRBV14 with TRBJ1-1; 7 nucleotides agree with TRBD1. This CDR3 comprises 17 residues. Trimming cost V 4 bases and J 1 base; bases outside gene matches: 12. Germline values: CDR1 SGHDN, CDR2 FVKESK. CDR3 residues: CASSRGLGTVKNTEAFF. In DNA, the CDR3 is TGTGCCAGCAGCCGCGGGTTGGGGACAGTCAAGAACACTGAAGCTTTCTTT.

This clonotype was counted between two and nine times. The V and J genes are TRBV19 and TRBJ2-3; D perhaps matches TRBD1 (5 bases). Per germline, CDR1 LNHDA and CDR2 SQIVND (reference sequence). Trimming shortened V by 3 bases and J by 6 bases, and 13 bases separated the two germline ends. The CDR3 contains 14 residues. Here the CDR3 reads CASSIWQGLDTQYF. The CDR3 nucleotides read TGTGCCAGTAGTATCTGGCAGGGTTTGGATACGCAGTATTTT.

The chain is built from TRBV13 and TRBJ2-7; TRBD2 agrees at 9 bases. Germline lookup yields CDR1 PRHDT and CDR2 FYEKMQ (reference sequence). The length of the CDR3 is 17 residues. After removal of 6 bases from V and 0 bases from J, the junction contained 12 bases not matched to a gene. The CDR3 nucleotides read TGTGCCAGCAGTTACTTAGGGACTAGCAAAAGCTCCTACGAGCAGTACTTC. Its protein is CASSYLGTSKSSYEQYF.

This clonotype was counted only a few times. In DNA, the CDR3 is TGCGCCAGCTCCCACAGGGGAGCTAGCGGAAGCACAGATACGCAGTATTTT. Amino acids: CASSHRGASGSTDTQYF. The chain recombines TRBV10-2 with TRBJ2-3; D is perhaps TRBD1 or TRBD2 (7 bases each). Deletions cut 8 bases from V and 0 bases from J, with 21 bases between. The CDR3 runs 17 residues. CDR1 is WSHSY and CDR2 is SAAADI in the germline V gene.

This clonotype came up a few times. This chain uses TRBV7-3 with TRBJ1-1, with D tentatively TRBD1 (5 bases). CDR3 length: 13 residues. Germline V gene lookup returns CDR1 SGHTA and CDR2 FQGTGA. V lost 5 bases to trimming and J lost 4 bases, with 11 bases between them. CDR3 loop: CASSVDTVTEAFF. CDR3 in DNA: TGTGCCAGCAGCGTGGACACAGTCACTGAAGCTTTCTTT.

J is TRBJ2-1 and V is TRBV5-1; possibly TRBD2 for D (5 bases). Germline assignment: CDR1 SGHRS and CDR2 YFSETQ. This CDR3 comprises 15 residues. With 0 bases removed from V and 7 bases from J, the gap between germline ends came to 14 bases. As DNA, the CDR3 is TGCGCCAGCAGCTTGGTGCTAGAGGGCAGGAATGAGCAGTTCTTC. It specifies CASSLVLEGRNEQFF.

This clonotype was found many times. The chain uses TRBV11-2 and TRBJ2-3; 9 nucleotides match TRBD1. CDR1 is SGHAT, CDR2 FQNNGV, per germline. The CDR3 contains 14 residues. Trimming at V came to 6 bases and at J to 4 bases, leaving 5 bases not matched to a gene. The CDR3 nucleotides read TGTGCCAGCAGGAGGACAGGGGAGGCAGATACGCAGTATTTT. This codes for CASRRTGEADTQYF.

In this sample, this clonotype turned up a few times. J is TRBJ2-3 and V is TRBV30; D is possibly TRBD1 or TRBD2 (6 bases each). From germline, CDR1 is GTSNPN and CDR2 SVGIG (reference sequence). Trimming took 2 bases from V and 2 from J, leaving 17 bases between them. The CDR3 contains 16 residues. CDR3 coding DNA: TGTGCCTGGAGTCGTCGGGGGCGAATTTCCACAGATACGCAGTATTTT. This codes for CAWSRRGRISTDTQYF.

The chain is built from TRBV20-1 and TRBJ1-5; D is uncertain. CDR1 and CDR2 from the germline V gene are DFQATT and SNEGSKA (reference sequence). The V end lost 4 bases, the J end lost 3 bases, and 16 bases lay between the germline ends. This CDR3 has 15 residues. CDR3 DNA: TGCAGTGCTAATCGGCGGGCGGACCACAATCAGCCCCAGCATTTT. Translated, it gives CSANRRADHNQPQHF.

This clonotype was counted between two and nine times. The V and J genes are TRBV24-1 and TRBJ1-1, with D possibly being TRBD1 (5 bases). The V end was cut by 3 bases, the J end by 11 bases, with 9 bases between. The CDR3 consists of 11 residues. The germline CDR1 and CDR2 sequences are KGHDR and SFDVKD. CDR3 bases: TGTGCCACCAGTGATGGGGCCCGCGCTTTCTTT. Amino acid sequence: CATSDGARAFF.

Here the CDR3 reads CAWWTGASGSPLHF. As DNA, the CDR3 is TGTGCCTGGTGGACAGGCGCCTCTGGGTCACCCCTCCACTTT. This chain joins TRBV30 and TRBJ1-6, with TRBD1 identical over 7 bases. V lost 5 bases to trimming and J lost 10 bases; unmatched junction nucleotides: 11. This CDR3 is built from 14 residues. Germline-derived CDR1 and CDR2 are GTSNPN and SVGIG (reference sequence).

This clonotype was seen a few times. V is TRBV12-3 or TRBV12-4 and J is TRBJ1-1; D remains ambiguous. This CDR3 has 14 residues. V lost 7 bases, J lost 4 bases, and 16 bases lay in between. The chain's CDR3 is CASTFGDGITEAFF. The CDR3 coding sequence is TGTGCCAGCACCTTTGGAGATGGTATCACTGAAGCTTTCTTT.

The rearrangement links TRBV18 to TRBJ2-2; D gene uncertain. The CDR3 consists of 15 residues. Germline V gene lookup returns CDR1 KGHSH and CDR2 LQKENI. V lost 4 bases to trimming and J lost 5 bases, with 14 bases between them. The CDR3 DNA is TGTGCCAGCTCACAACTTTCTAAGAGTACCGGGGAGCTGTTTTTT. Translation gives CASSQLSKSTGELFF.

The chain joins TRBV11-1 to TRBJ2-2; a weak D match, TRBD2 (6 bases). This CDR3 is 16 amino acids long. V was cut by 2 bases and J by 2 bases, with 12 bases left in between. Germline assignment: CDR1 SGHAT and CDR2 FQDESV (reference sequence). The CDR3 loop is CASSLRLAPNTGELFF. For the CDR3, the DNA is TGTGCCAGCAGCTTAAGGCTAGCGCCCAACACCGGGGAGCTGTTTTTT.

The sample holds a few counts of this clonotype. The rearrangement links TRBV10-3 to TRBJ2-3; either TRBD1 or TRBD2 may fit D (5 bases each). Trimming removed 6 bases at V and 6 bases at J, with 22 bases between. Germline V lookup: CDR1 ENHRY, CDR2 SYGVKD. This CDR3 is 16 amino acids long. In nucleotides, the CDR3 is TGTGCCATCAGACCGACTCGACGGTCCGAGGGGGATACGCAGTATTTT. The encoded protein is CAIRPTRRSEGDTQYF.

This clonotype was found many times. The rearrangement uses TRBV28 and TRBJ2-7; D call uncertain. Germline assignment: CDR1 MDHEN and CDR2 SYDVKM. The ends were cut back, 5 bases at V and 7 bases at J, with 9 bases in the middle. This CDR3 spans 11 amino acids. For the CDR3, the DNA is TGTGCCAGCAGTCTCACTCGGGAGCAGTACTTC. Its protein is CASSLTREQYF.

The rearrangement joins TRBV29-1 to TRBJ2-3; tentatively, D is TRBD2 (6 bases). The CDR3 contains 14 residues. Trimming cost V 4 bases and J 2 bases, with 13 bases left between them. Germline V lookup: CDR1 SQVTM, CDR2 ANQGSEA. CDR3 in amino acids: CSVVASAATDTQYF. The CDR3 nucleotides are TGCAGCGTTGTGGCTAGCGCCGCCACAGATACGCAGTATTTT.

The rearrangement links TRBV20-1 to TRBJ1-1; possible D gene TRBD1, 5 bases. This CDR3 has 16 amino acids. Germline lookup yields CDR1 DFQATT and CDR2 SNEGSKA (reference sequence). V lost 0 bases and J 1 base, leaving 15 bases between the germline ends. This CDR3 reads CSARDPAGTENTEAFF. The CDR3 DNA reads as TGCAGTGCTAGAGACCCCGCTGGGACGGAGAACACTGAAGCTTTCTTT.

This clonotype was detected a few times. This chain connects TRBV10-2 to TRBJ2-2; 8 bases are a match to TRBD2. Trimming removed 3 bases from V and 6 bases from J; junction bases left unmatched: 9. The CDR3 runs to 16 residues. In germline, CDR1 is WSHSY, CDR2 SAAADI. CDR3 sequence reads: CASSEGVAGSPGELFF. Written as DNA, the CDR3 is TGCGCCAGCAGTGAAGGGGTAGCGGGATCCCCCGGGGAGCTGTTTTTT.